This T cell receptor (beta chain) was captured by sequencing in a study of CD8 T cells in Susac syndrome. CDR1 and CDR2 from the germline V gene are MNHEY and SMNVEV (reference sequence). CDR3 length equals 14 residues. V shed 5 bases and J shed 4 bases, with 15 bases lying between them. RNA was extracted with the RNeasy kit, and a quantity of roughly 0.45 to 1 ug was reverse transcribed using random hexamers. With immunoSEQ multiplex PCR, TCR beta CDR3 was amplified across 54 Vbeta and 13 Jbeta. MiXCR was run by TCRdb on the immunoSEQ multiplex PCR reads, yielding one entry per CDR3 protein. The sample includes some 300,000 distinct CDR3 sequences, 70% to 90% of them seen just once.

The sequence derives from a human donor with multiple sclerosis. Source material: CD8+ T cells from PBMCs. The chain employs TRBV27 and TRBJ2-7; D is possibly TRBD2 (7 bases). The CDR3 sequence: CASSPTSQGYEQYF. The CDR3, as DNA: TGTGCCAGCAGTCCGACTAGCCAGGGGTACGAGCAGTACTTC.